The 24 T cell receptor beta chains in this list originate from one sample, sequenced in a study of T cells in tuberculosis. The table came from immunoSEQ multiplex PCR; TCRdb's copy has only in-frame clones and leaves some out. The data hold more than 70,000 clones, with approximately 90% observed a single time. Thawed, overnight-rested PBMC were stained with GMM-loaded CD1B tetramer, viability dye and anti-CD3, then sorted. CD1B tetramers were loaded with Rhodococcus equi-derived C32 glucose monomycolate. The specimen was CD1b-GMM tetramer-negative cells sorted from PBMCs. The receptors derive from an adult woman with latent tuberculosis.

V is TRBV7-2 and J is TRBJ2-6; 10 positions match TRBD2. With 5 bases clipped from V and 0 bases from J, the junction kept 4 bases outside the gene matches. Germline CDR1 is SGHTA and CDR2 is FQGNSA. The CDR3 extends over 17 amino acids. CDR3 sequence: CASSTLAGVSGANVLTF. As DNA, the CDR3 is TGTGCCAGCAGCACCCTAGCGGGGGTCTCTGGGGCCAACGTCCTGACTTTC.

This clone was picked up one time. The J gene is TRBJ2-3, the V gene TRBV9, with D perhaps TRBD2 (6 bases). The germline CDR1 and CDR2 sequences are SGDLS and YYNGEE. The CDR3 loop spans 14 amino acids. Trimming took 1 base from V and 10 from J, leaving 16 bases between them. CDR3 region: CASSVSWGERAQYF. The CDR3 region has the DNA TGTGCCAGCAGCGTATCGTGGGGGGAGAGGGCGCAGTATTTT.

This clone was observed a few times. The V gene is TRBV19, the J gene TRBJ2-7; 7 bases map to TRBD1. The CDR3 extends over 14 amino acids. The V segment lost 4 bases and the J segment 2 bases; nucleotides outside the gene matches: 5. From germline, CDR1 is LNHDA and CDR2 SQIVND (reference sequence). Here the CDR3 DNA reads TGTGCCAGTAGTACTGGGGACAGACCCTACGAGCAGTACTTC. Translation: CASSTGDRPYEQYF. Combining the CDR3 with reference TRBV19 and TRBJ2-7 gives the whole variable domain DGGITQSPKYLFRKEGQNVTLSCEQNLNHDAMYWYRQDPGQGLRLIYYSQIVNDFQKGDIAEGYSVSREKKESFPLTVTSAQKNPTAFYLCASSTGDRPYEQYFGPGTRLTVT.

Judged by abundance, this clone is medium-sized. This chain uses TRBV15 with TRBJ1-3, with D hard to call. CDR1 LNHNV and CDR2 YYDKDF come from the germline V gene (reference sequence). The CDR3 length is 16 residues. The germline V and J ends were trimmed by 0 bases and 2 bases, with 11 bases remaining between them. The CDR3: CATSRDGNSPGNTIYF. In DNA form, the CDR3 reads TGTGCCACCAGCAGAGATGGTAACAGTCCTGGAAACACCATATATTTT.

The J gene is TRBJ2-1, the V gene TRBV6-1; 7 nucleotides agree with TRBD1. After removal of 7 bases from V and 4 bases from J, the junction contained 7 bases not matched to a gene. CDR1 is MNHNS and CDR2 is SASEGT in the germline V gene. This CDR3 region has 14 residues. CDR3 protein: CASNKQGDYNEQFF. CDR3 sequence (DNA): TGTGCCAGCAATAAGCAGGGGGATTACAATGAGCAGTTCTTC.

V and J are TRBV27 and TRBJ2-2; 7 nucleotides align to TRBD2. Losses at the gene ends were 3 bases for V and 1 base for J; bases not matched to a gene: 2. Germline V gene lookup returns CDR1 MNHEY and CDR2 SMNVEV (reference sequence). This CDR3 is 15 amino acids long. CDR3: CASSFSGGNTGELFF. Written as DNA, the CDR3 is TGTGCCAGCAGTTTTTCGGGGGGGAACACCGGGGAGCTGTTTTTT.

The chain carries TRBV7-9 and TRBJ1-5; 8 nucleotides match TRBD1. Per the germline V gene, CDR1 is SEHNR and CDR2 is FQNEAQ (reference sequence). This CDR3 comprises 14 residues. Losses at the gene ends were 5 bases for V and 5 bases for J; bases not matched to a gene: 5. The CDR3 bases are TGTGCCAGCAGCACGACAGGGGCCCATCAGCCCCAGCATTTT. Amino acids: CASSTTGAHQPQHF.

V usage is TRBV27 and J usage is TRBJ1-5, with D possibly matching TRBD1 (6 bases). V was trimmed by 3 bases and J by 7 bases, leaving 7 bases between them. The CDR3 sequence is 12 residues long. The V gene's germline CDR1 is MNHEY and CDR2 SMNVEV (reference sequence). The CDR3: CASSFQGQPQHF. For the CDR3, the DNA is TGTGCCAGCAGTTTTCAGGGGCAGCCCCAGCATTTT.

The CDR3 DNA reads as TGTGCCAGCAGTTACGAACTAGCGGACGACCAAGAGACCCAGTACTTC. Translation: CASSYELADDQETQYF. The chain combines TRBV6-5 with TRBJ2-5; TRBD2 aligns across 8 bases. After removal of 2 bases from V and 0 bases from J, the junction contained 5 bases not matched to a gene. Per germline, CDR1 MNHEY and CDR2 SVGAGI. There are 16 residues in the CDR3.

The chain couples TRBV7-8 to TRBJ1-3; a weak D match, TRBD1 (6 bases). The length of the CDR3 is 15 residues. Looked up from germline, CDR1 is SGHVS and CDR2 is FQNEAQ. Trimming stripped 6 bases from V and 2 bases from J, with 14 bases between. In DNA form, the CDR3 reads TGTGCCAGCAGATCTAGCGGGACAACTGGAAACACCATATATTTT. Its protein product is CASRSSGTTGNTIYF.

This clone occurred once. This sequence joins TRBV6-5 and TRBJ2-7; no clear D gene. There are 14 residues in the CDR3. V dropped 0 bases and J dropped 5 bases, with 11 bases sitting between them. The germline CDR1 and CDR2 sequences are MNHEY and SVGAGI. The CDR3 DNA follows: TGTGCCAGCAGTTACTCCGGCAGTAGCCACGAGCAGTACTTC. This gives the protein CASSYSGSSHEQYF.

The rearrangement links TRBV6-6 to TRBJ2-2; D remains unclear. This CDR3 region has 12 residues. The ends were cut back, 4 bases at V and 6 bases at J, with 6 bases in the middle. Germline V CDR1 and CDR2: MNHNY, SVGAGI (reference sequence). The CDR3 spells CASSSLSGELFF. The CDR3 DNA reads TGTGCCAGCAGTTCCCTATCCGGGGAGCTGTTTTTT.

This clone was counted once. The V and J genes are TRBV9 and TRBJ1-2; TRBD1 aligns across 8 bases. V shed 0 bases and J 4 bases; nucleotides not matched to a gene: 8. This CDR3 has 16 amino acids. Germline loops: CDR1 SGDLS, CDR2 YYNGEE. The CDR3 loop is CASSVADRGFLYGYTF. CDR3 sequence (DNA): TGTGCCAGCAGCGTAGCTGACAGGGGTTTCCTCTATGGCTACACCTTC. Full variable domain (missing parts from reference TRBV9 and TRBJ1-2): DSGVTQTPKHLITATGQRVTLRCSPRSGDLSVYWYQQSLDQGLQFLIQYYNGEERAKGNILERFSAQQFPDLHSELNLSSLELGDSALYFCASSVADRGFLYGYTFGSGTRLTVV.

Only one count was recorded for this clone. The genes are TRBV4-2 and TRBJ2-2; 11 bases are a match to TRBD2. Trimming at V came to 0 bases and at J to 7 bases, leaving 4 bases not matched to a gene. The CDR3 sequence is 16 residues long. Germline V gives CDR1 LGHNA, CDR2 YNFKEQ. The CDR3: CASSQDSGGAGGELFF. Here the CDR3 DNA reads TGTGCCAGCAGCCAAGATAGCGGGGGGGCAGGCGGGGAGCTGTTTTTT.

The V gene is TRBV6-5, the J gene TRBJ1-2, with TRBD1 matching over 9 bases. Losses at the gene ends were 7 bases for V and 4 bases for J; bases not matched to a gene: 4. CDR1 is MNHEY, CDR2 SVGAGI, per germline. This CDR3 is built from 13 residues. The DNA of the CDR3 is TGTGCCAGCACGGGACAGGGTTTCTATGGCTACACCTTC. Protein product: CASTGQGFYGYTF.

This clone appeared a few times. The chain has TRBV19 and TRBJ1-2; tentative D call: TRBD1 (5 bases). Trimming pared 3 bases from V and 4 bases from J, leaving 12 bases between. Per the germline V gene, CDR1 is LNHDA and CDR2 is SQIVND (reference sequence). This CDR3 comprises 14 residues. This CDR3 reads CASSIQAGGYGYTF. The CDR3 nucleotides are TGTGCCAGTAGTATTCAGGCCGGGGGCTATGGCTACACCTTC.

The chain is built from TRBV5-6 and TRBJ2-7, with a weak D call TRBD1 (5 bases). V dropped 0 bases and J dropped 3 bases, with 7 bases sitting between them. This CDR3 contains 13 residues. From germline, CDR1 is SGHDT and CDR2 YYEEEE. CDR3: CASSLAQGYEQYF. In DNA, the CDR3 is TGTGCCAGCAGCTTGGCCCAGGGCTACGAGCAGTACTTC. Together with reference TRBV5-6 and TRBJ2-7, the CDR3 gives the full variable domain: DAGVTQSPTHLIKTRGQQVTLRCSPKSGHDTVSWYQQALGQGPQFIFQYYEEEERQRGNFPDRFSGHQFPNYSSELNVNALLLGDSALYLCASSLAQGYEQYFGPGTRLTVT.

V and J are TRBV7-2 and TRBJ1-3; the D is unclear. The CDR3 is 15 amino acids. CDR1 is SGHTA and CDR2 is FQGNSA in the germline V gene. V was pared by 5 bases and J by 3 bases, with 14 bases between. CDR3 sequence reads: CASSALAGGGNTIYF. The CDR3, as DNA: TGTGCCAGCAGCGCCCTGGCTGGTGGTGGAAACACCATATATTTT.

This chain joins TRBV6-5 and TRBJ2-7; D not certain. V lost 2 bases and J 6 bases, leaving 11 bases between the germline ends. The CDR3 sequence is 13 residues long. Germline assignment: CDR1 MNHEY and CDR2 SVGAGI. This CDR3 reads CASSYDSLSEQYV. The CDR3 nucleotides are TGTGCCAGCAGTTACGACTCTTTATCCGAGCAGTACGTC.

The chain recombines TRBV4-2 with TRBJ1-2, with TRBD1 as a possible D gene (5 bases). Germline CDR1 reads LGHNA; CDR2 reads YNFKEQ. V lost 0 bases and J 4 bases, leaving 12 bases between the germline ends. CDR3 length equals 15 residues. CDR3 sequence reads: CASSQEGGGGYGYTF. CDR3 nucleotide sequence: TGTGCCAGCAGCCAAGAGGGCGGGGGAGGCTATGGCTACACCTTC.

This chain connects TRBV12-5 to TRBJ2-3; tentatively, D is TRBD1 (5 bases). The germline CDR1 and CDR2 sequences are LGHNT and FRNRAP. V lost 1 base, J lost 5 bases, and 10 bases lay in between. The CDR3 has 14 amino acids. The CDR3 protein is CASGLGQGQDTQYF. The CDR3, as DNA: TGTGCTAGTGGTTTGGGGCAGGGTCAAGATACGCAGTATTTT.

This clone was seen just once. The V gene is TRBV4-3, the J gene TRBJ2-3; no firm D call. CDR1 and CDR2 from the germline V gene are LGHNA and YSLEER. The CDR3 contains 13 residues. Deletions cut 0 bases from V and 6 bases from J, with 7 bases between. In nucleotides, the CDR3 is TGCGCCAGCAGCCAAGAGAGTAGTGATACGCAGTATTTT. This encodes CASSQESSDTQYF.

The chain joins TRBV18 to TRBJ2-5; 8 bases align to TRBD2. V shed 3 bases, J shed 9 bases, and the junction held 6 bases outside the gene matches. The CDR3 spans 13 residues. Germline loops: CDR1 KGHSH, CDR2 LQKENI. The CDR3 loop reads CASSPGLVTPQYF. CDR3 in DNA: TGTGCCAGCTCACCGGGACTAGTGACCCCCCAGTACTTC. The full variable domain, with the rest looked up from reference TRBV18 and TRBJ2-5, is NAGVMQNPRHLVRRRGQEARLRCSPMKGHSHVYWYRQLPEEGLKFMVYLQKENIIDESGMPKERFSAEFPKEGPSILRIQQVVRGDSAAYFCASSPGLVTPQYFGPGTRLLVL.

The chain carries TRBV5-1 and TRBJ2-3, with 8 bases fitting TRBD2. Germline-derived CDR1 and CDR2 are SGHRS and YFSETQ. V shed 1 base, J shed 2 bases, and the junction held 6 bases outside the gene matches. The CDR3 consists of 16 residues. Here the CDR3 DNA reads TGCGCCAGCAGCTTGAGAGCGGGGGTAACCACAGATACGCAGTATTTT. Its protein product is CASSLRAGVTTDTQYF.